The source of this TCR beta chain is a study of T-cell reconstitution after alpha-beta-depleted transplantation in children. Unique molecular identifiers were used in preparing the TCRbeta library. TCRdb processed the PCR reads anew with MiXCR; each CDR3 protein has one entry. The data hold some 340,000 distinct CDR3 sequences, with 10% observed a single time. V lost 3 bases and J lost 4; bases outside the gene matches: 5. The CDR3 contains 15 residues. Germline V gives CDR1 ENHRY, CDR2 SYGVKD. The rearrangement joins TRBV10-3 to TRBJ2-1; 8 nucleotides agree with TRBD2. This clonotype originated in a human donor who donated a stem cell graft to a child with acute lymphoblastic leukemia. This material consisted of PBMCs from the stem cell graft donor, taken from the stem cell graft. The CDR3: CAISDSAGVYNEQFF. For the CDR3, the DNA is TGTGCCATCAGTGACTCAGCGGGAGTATACAATGAGCAGTTCTTC.